These 19 T cell receptor beta chains share one sample of origin, sequenced in a study of T cells in Graves' hyperthyroidism and ophthalmopathy. Amplified TCR beta CDR3 regions derived from RNA transcripts. HTBI primers were used for first-round RT-PCR of the TCR CDR3. TCRdb used MiXCR to reprocess the multiplex PCR reads, holding one entry per CDR3 protein. The sample gives under 450,000 distinct CDR3 sequences, approximately 17% of which show up once; approximately 30% is in the top ten. Material: blood. These receptor sequences come from a woman aged 25-40 years with Graves' hyperthyroidism that later progressed to Graves' ophthalmopathy.

This chain joins TRBV20-1 and TRBJ1-2; no clear D. From germline, CDR1 is DFQATT and CDR2 SNEGSKA (reference sequence). This CDR3 has 14 amino acids. V lost 4 bases and J 4 bases, leaving 16 bases between the germline ends. The CDR3 sequence is CSATLPGLSYGYTF. CDR3 in DNA: TGCAGTGCTACTCTTCCGGGTCTCTCCTATGGCTACACCTTC.

This clonotype has at least ten counts. The chain links TRBV9 to TRBJ1-2, with 8 bases lining up with TRBD1. The CDR3 is made up of 15 amino acids. The J segment lost 3 bases and the V segment lost 0 bases, leaving 4 bases of the junction unmatched. The germline V gene has CDR1 SGDLS and CDR2 YYNGEE. CDR3 bases: TGTGCCAGCAGCGTAGCCCAGGGGGCTGACTATGGCTACACCTTC. This gives the protein CASSVAQGADYGYTF.

The chain is built from TRBV11-2 and TRBJ2-5; TRBD2 matches 10 bases. The ends lost 0 bases at V and 5 bases at J; junction bases unmatched: 3. CDR3 length: 15 amino acids. Germline V gives CDR1 SGHAT, CDR2 FQNNGV. The CDR3, as DNA: TGTGCCAGCAGCTTAGATCGGACTAGCGGTGAGACCCAGTACTTC. Its protein is CASSLDRTSGETQYF. Full variable domain (rest looked up from reference TRBV11-2 and TRBJ2-5): EAGVAQSPRYKIIEKRQSVAFWCNPISGHATLYWYQQILGQGPKLLIQFQNNGVVDDSQLPKDRFSAERLKGVDSTLKIQPAKLEDSAVYLCASSLDRTSGETQYFGPGTRLLVL.

Ten or more counts support this clonotype. The rearrangement joins TRBV12-3 or TRBV12-4 to TRBJ2-4; the match to TRBD1 covers 8 bases. This CDR3 spans 14 amino acids. After removal of 6 bases from V and 5 bases from J, the junction contained 6 bases not matched to a gene. DNA for the CDR3: TGTGCCAGCAGCGGGACAGGTTTGGAAAACATTCAGTACTTC. Amino acids: CASSGTGLENIQYF.

This clonotype was found many times. The chain links TRBV11-2 to TRBJ2-7; the match to TRBD1 covers 9 bases. CDR3 size: 12 residues. With V trimmed by 5 bases and J by 9 bases, 5 bases remained unmatched. CDR1 and CDR2 from the germline V gene are SGHAT and FQNNGV. The CDR3: CASSIDRGVQYF. The CDR3 DNA sequence: TGTGCCAGCAGCATCGACAGGGGGGTGCAGTACTTC. The full variable domain, in which reference TRBV11-2 and TRBJ2-7 provide the parts outside the CDR3, is EAGVAQSPRYKIIEKRQSVAFWCNPISGHATLYWYQQILGQGPKLLIQFQNNGVVDDSQLPKDRFSAERLKGVDSTLKIQPAKLEDSAVYLCASSIDRGVQYFGPGTRLTVT.

The rearrangement links TRBV7-2 to TRBJ2-7; TRBD1 is a possible D gene (6 bases). The CDR3 consists of 14 residues. V gave up 5 bases and J gave up 3 bases, with 14 bases separating them. Per the germline V gene, CDR1 is SGHTA and CDR2 is FQGNSA. CDR3 amino acids: CASSLLTGHYEQYF. CDR3 sequence (DNA): TGTGCCAGCAGCCTCTTGACAGGCCACTACGAGCAGTACTTC. Full variable domain (rest looked up from reference TRBV7-2 and TRBJ2-7): GAGVSQSPSNKVTEKGKDVELRCDPISGHTALYWYRQSLGQGLEFLIYFQGNSAPDKSGLPSDRFSAERTGGSVSTLTIQRTQQEDSAVYLCASSLLTGHYEQYFGPGTRLTVT.

This clonotype was counted many times. This chain links TRBV12-3 or TRBV12-4 with TRBJ1-1; 8 nucleotides align to TRBD1. This CDR3 has 13 residues. Trimming took 3 bases from V and 6 from J; bases not matched to a gene: 3. CDR3 sequence: CASSFGQGAEAFF. CDR3 DNA: TGTGCCAGCAGTTTCGGACAGGGCGCTGAAGCTTTCTTT.

This clonotype was counted ten times or more. The chain combines TRBV12-3 or TRBV12-4 with TRBJ1-2; D might be TRBD1 (6 bases). Deletions cut 6 bases from V and 8 bases from J, with 16 bases between. The CDR3 is made up of 13 amino acids. CDR3 in amino acids: CASSGGGIYGYTF. Written as DNA, the CDR3 is TGTGCCAGCAGCGGAGGGGGGATTTACGGCTACACCTTC.

This clonotype was recorded at least ten times. V and J are TRBV18 and TRBJ2-7, with TRBD1 matching over 7 bases. V trimming: 3 bases; J trimming: 5 bases; junction bases outside the gene matches: 10. The CDR3 spans 15 residues. Germline assignment: CDR1 KGHSH and CDR2 LQKENI. CDR3 DNA: TGTGCCAGCTCACCCCAACGACAGGGTTCGGACGAGCAGTACTTC. Amino acid sequence: CASSPQRQGSDEQYF.

The J gene is TRBJ2-7, the V gene TRBV10-3; no clear D. Germline assignment: CDR1 ENHRY and CDR2 SYGVKD. V was pared by 9 bases and J by 0 bases, with 9 bases between. The CDR3 covers 12 residues. The CDR3 is CAIGPNSYEQYF. Written as DNA, the CDR3 is TGTGCCATAGGACCGAACTCCTACGAGCAGTACTTC.

This clonotype was counted at least ten times. The V call is TRBV11-2, the J call TRBJ2-7; D uncertain. Germline V gene sequence: CDR1 SGHAT, CDR2 FQNNGV. The CDR3 spans 16 residues. V was clipped by 4 bases and J by 0 bases, with 16 bases between them. This chain's CDR3 is CASSSDRWVRSYEQYF. CDR3 sequence (DNA): TGTGCCAGCAGCTCCGATCGTTGGGTTCGCTCCTACGAGCAGTACTTC.

This clonotype appeared a few times. This chain uses TRBV20-1 with TRBJ2-1; D tentatively fits TRBD1 or TRBD2 (6 bases each). V gave up 3 bases and J gave up 6 bases, with 18 bases separating them. The germline gives CDR1 DFQATT, CDR2 SNEGSKA (reference sequence). The CDR3 has 15 amino acids. For the CDR3, the DNA is TGCAGTGCTAGTGTTCAGGGGACTTATTCCAATGAGCAGTTCTTC. The encoded protein is CSASVQGTYSNEQFF.

This clonotype was detected ten times or more. The chain uses TRBV4-1 and TRBJ2-3, with TRBD2 matching over 10 bases. Germline V gene lookup returns CDR1 MGHRA and CDR2 YSYEKL. The CDR3 length is 17 residues. With 0 bases clipped from V and 6 bases from J, the junction kept 9 bases outside the gene matches. CDR3 bases: TGCGCCAGCAGCCAAGATCCCACTAGCGGGAAGTCCGATACGCAGTATTTT. Amino acid sequence: CASSQDPTSGKSDTQYF.

This clonotype appeared a few times. This sequence joins TRBV29-1 and TRBJ2-5, with 8 bases aligning to TRBD1. J was trimmed by 9 bases and V by 7 bases; bases with no gene match: 10. The CDR3 consists of 12 residues. The germline V gene encodes CDR1 SQVTM and CDR2 ANQGSEA. The CDR3: CSAITGTGAQYF. CDR3 bases: TGCAGCGCAATCACCGGGACAGGCGCCCAGTACTTC. Together with reference TRBV29-1 and TRBJ2-5, the CDR3 gives the full variable domain: SAVISQKPSRDICQRGTSLTIQCQVDSQVTMMFWYRQQPGQSLTLIATANQGSEATYESGFVIDKFPISRPNLTFSTLTVSNMSPEDSSIYLCSAITGTGAQYFGPGTRLLVL.

This clonotype was seen a few times. V is TRBV5-1 and J is TRBJ2-7; TRBD1 matches 10 bases. CDR3 size: 15 residues. Germline-derived CDR1 and CDR2 are SGHRS and YFSETQ. The ends lost 4 bases at V and 3 bases at J; junction bases unmatched: 7. The DNA of the CDR3 is TGCGCCAGCAGCCCGGGACAGGGGTCGGTCTACGAGCAGTACTTC. This codes for CASSPGQGSVYEQYF.

The CDR3 protein is CASSLGRESDTQYF. The CDR3 DNA reads TGTGCCAGCAGCCTGGGACGGGAATCAGATACGCAGTATTTT. The genes are TRBV5-5 and TRBJ2-3; tentatively, D is TRBD1 or TRBD2 (5 bases each). With 4 bases removed from V and 4 bases from J, the gap between germline ends came to 13 bases. The CDR3 has 14 amino acids. Germline V CDR1 and CDR2: SGHKS, YYEKEE (reference sequence).

This clonotype has only a few counts. The V call is TRBV28, the J call TRBJ1-2; D is possibly TRBD1 (6 bases). This CDR3 has 15 residues. With 6 bases removed from V and 4 bases from J, the gap between germline ends came to 18 bases. CDR1 is MDHEN, CDR2 SYDVKM, per germline. CDR3 region: CASSLQGVLSYGYTF. The CDR3 coding sequence is TGTGCCAGCAGCCTACAGGGCGTCCTCTCCTATGGCTACACCTTC.

V gene TRBV11-1 combines with J gene TRBJ2-7; D not certain. The CDR3 contains 13 residues. Per germline, CDR1 SGHAT and CDR2 FQDESV (reference sequence). Trimming pared 0 bases from V and 4 bases from J, leaving 7 bases between. The CDR3 DNA is TGTGCCAGCAGCTTAGCACAGATTTACGAGCAGTACGTC. Translating it yields CASSLAQIYEQYV.

This clonotype was picked up many times. The chain combines TRBV7-2 with TRBJ1-2; D might be TRBD1 (5 bases). Between the trimmed V and J ends, which lost 3 bases and 4 bases, there was a span of 6 bases. Germline V CDR1 and CDR2: SGHTA, FQGNSA. The CDR3 extends over 12 amino acids. The CDR3 nucleotides are TGTGCCAGCAGCTTCGGGGCCTATGGCTACACCTTC. Its translation is CASSFGAYGYTF.